These 24 T cell receptor beta chains were all obtained from the same sample, sequenced in a study of beta chain features in type 1 diabetes. The entirety of the isolated RNA underwent reverse transcription, so expressed TCRB transcripts were sequenced. Produced via immunoSEQ multiplex PCR; TCRdb's table is partial and in-frame only. Of hundreds of thousands of clones listed, more than 12% are singletons. Their specific antigens are unknown. Study-wide findings and caveats: For Type 1 diabetes patients, all four CD4+ subsets carried TCRB CDR3s that were moderately but significantly shorter.

The specimen was naive CD4+ T cells from blood. Receptors were obtained from a man between 18 and 35 years old with type 1 diabetes.

A few counts support this clone. J is TRBJ2-7 and V is TRBV18, with unresolved D. The V gene's germline CDR1 is KGHSH and CDR2 LQKENI. The V and J ends lost 3 bases and 0 bases respectively, with 9 bases between them. This CDR3 region has 14 residues. The CDR3 sequence: CASSPSYTSYEQYF. The CDR3 DNA reads TGTGCCAGCTCACCTTCGTACACCTCCTACGAGCAGTACTTC.

About this clone: Distinct nucleotide sequences in the sample also encode this CDR3. CDR3 DNA sequence: TGTGCCTGGAGTGTACCGCGGGAGACCCAGTACTTC. Translated, it gives CAWSVPRETQYF. The genes are TRBV30 and TRBJ2-5; D is unclear. Germline CDR1 and CDR2: GTSNPN and SVGIG (reference sequence). V lost 0 bases to trimming and J lost 5 bases, with 7 bases between them. This CDR3 has 12 amino acids.

The count of this clone is one. This chain links TRBV7-3 with TRBJ2-5, with D unresolved. Trimming cost V 5 bases and J 2 bases, with 15 bases left between them. There are 15 residues in the CDR3. Germline V CDR1 and CDR2: SGHTA, FQGTGA. The CDR3 reads CASSPIGPPQETQYF. CDR3 bases: TGTGCCAGCAGCCCTATCGGTCCCCCACAAGAGACCCAGTACTTC.

The sample holds a few counts of this clone. V is TRBV10-3 and J is TRBJ2-2; TRBD2 agrees at 8 bases. Losses at the gene ends were 3 bases for V and 5 bases for J; bases not matched to a gene: 8. This CDR3 region has 16 residues. The germline V gene has CDR1 ENHRY and CDR2 SYGVKD. CDR3 residues: CAISDPQREFTGELFF. CDR3 DNA: TGTGCCATCAGTGACCCACAGCGGGAGTTTACCGGGGAGCTGTTTTTT.

This clone was seen only a few times. The gene calls are TRBV2 and TRBJ1-5; D remains ambiguous. CDR1 SNHLY and CDR2 FYNNEI come from the germline V gene. V was trimmed by 4 bases and J by 2 bases, leaving 9 bases between them. This CDR3 is 14 amino acids long. CDR3: CASSVEVGNQPQHF. The CDR3 DNA sequence: TGTGCCAGCAGTGTGGAGGTCGGCAATCAGCCCCAGCATTTT.

This clone was found once. The chain couples TRBV5-1 to TRBJ2-7, with D possibly called TRBD1 or TRBD2 (5 bases each). The ends were cut back, 3 bases at V and 5 bases at J, with 6 bases in the middle. The CDR3 sequence is 11 residues long. Germline V gene data show CDR1 as SGHRS and CDR2 as YFSETQ. DNA of the CDR3: TGCGCCAGCAGCTGGGGACACGAGCAGTACTTC. As protein: CASSWGHEQYF.

This clone has more than one count but fewer than ten. This chain joins TRBV7-2 and TRBJ2-3; the match to TRBD2 covers 7 bases. This CDR3 comprises 15 residues. J gave up 2 bases and V 5 bases, and 7 bases lay outside the gene matches. Germline CDR1 SGHTA, CDR2 FQGNSA. The CDR3 DNA follows: TGTGCCAGCAGCACGGGGGGACTTCACACAGATACGCAGTATTTT. This sequence encodes CASSTGGLHTDTQYF.

The sample holds a few counts of this clone. The chain links TRBV6-6 to TRBJ1-2; 7 nucleotides line up with TRBD1. J was trimmed by 4 bases and V by 2 bases; bases with no gene match: 4. Germline CDR1 is MNHNY and CDR2 is SVGAGI (reference sequence). The length of the CDR3 is 14 residues. The CDR3 DNA reads TGTGCCAGCAGTTACCTGACAGGGATCTATGGCTACACCTTC. This sequence encodes CASSYLTGIYGYTF.

This chain uses TRBV2 with TRBJ2-7, with TRBD1 identical over 7 bases. CDR3 length: 13 residues. Losses at the gene ends were 6 bases for V and 3 bases for J; bases not matched to a gene: 5. Germline loops: CDR1 SNHLY, CDR2 FYNNEI. The CDR3 sequence is CASSRGQDYEQYF. Written as DNA, the CDR3 is TGTGCCAGCAGCCGCGGACAGGACTACGAGCAGTACTTC. Drawing the rest from reference TRBV2 and TRBJ2-7, the complete variable domain is EPEVTQTPSHQVTQMGQEVILRCVPISNHLYFYWYRQILGQKVEFLVSFYNNEISEKSEIFDDQFSVERPDGSNFTLKIRSTKLEDSAMYFCASSRGQDYEQYFGPGTRLTVT.

The chain uses TRBV4-1 and TRBJ1-4, with D tentatively TRBD1 (5 bases). Per germline, CDR1 MGHRA and CDR2 YSYEKL. This CDR3 contains 16 residues. V was shortened by 0 bases and J by 3 bases, with 11 bases between the two germline ends. The CDR3 coding sequence is TGCGCCAGCAGCCAAGACCGACAGAGGGCTAATGAAAAACTGTTTTTT. Translated: CASSQDRQRANEKLFF.

The V gene is TRBV7-9, the J gene TRBJ2-5; the D is unclear. Germline-derived CDR1 and CDR2 are SEHNR and FQNEAQ (reference sequence). Trimming took 3 bases from V and 5 from J, leaving 7 bases between them. This CDR3 has 12 amino acids. The CDR3 loop reads CASSFHPETQYF. The CDR3 bases are TGTGCCAGCAGCTTCCATCCGGAGACCCAGTACTTC.

This clone was picked up a small number of times. The J gene is TRBJ2-3, the V gene TRBV9, with D possibly TRBD1 on 5 matching bases. Trimming pared 0 bases from V and 2 bases from J, leaving 7 bases between. Germline V gene lookup returns CDR1 SGDLS and CDR2 YYNGEE. The CDR3 length is 14 residues. The CDR3 loop reads CASSVGQITDTQYF. The CDR3 bases are TGTGCCAGCAGCGTAGGACAGATCACAGATACGCAGTATTTT.

This clone came up a few times. The chain couples TRBV30 to TRBJ2-3, with 7 nucleotides matching TRBD1. The V gene end was trimmed by 0 bases and the J gene end by 3 bases; junction bases not matched to a gene: 6. Germline-derived CDR1 and CDR2 are GTSNPN and SVGIG (reference sequence). This CDR3 comprises 15 residues. CDR3 in amino acids: CAWSVIQGKTDTQYF. CDR3 nucleotide sequence: TGTGCCTGGAGTGTAATACAGGGGAAAACAGATACGCAGTATTTT.

This chain uses TRBV15 with TRBJ2-2, with a weak D call TRBD1 (5 bases). CDR1 and CDR2 (germline): LNHNV, YYDKDF (reference sequence). The CDR3 consists of 13 residues. Trimming shortened V by 8 bases and J by 0 bases, and 7 bases separated the two germline ends. CDR3 sequence reads: CATGAANTGELFF. CDR3 DNA sequence: TGTGCCACCGGGGCCGCGAACACCGGGGAGCTGTTTTTT.

The gene calls are TRBV30 and TRBJ2-3, with D tentatively TRBD1 (5 bases). The V gene's germline CDR1 is GTSNPN and CDR2 SVGIG (reference sequence). This CDR3 contains 16 residues. V lost 0 bases, J lost 1 base, and 14 bases lay in between. CDR3 protein: CAWSVLQGIRTDTQYF. In DNA, the CDR3 is TGTGCCTGGAGTGTACTCCAGGGCATACGCACAGATACGCAGTATTTT. Using reference TRBV30 and TRBJ2-3 for the parts outside the CDR3, the full variable domain is SQTIHQWPATLVQPVGSPLSLECTVEGTSNPNLYWYRQAAGRGLQLLFYSVGIGQISSEVPQNLSASRPQDRQFILSSKKLLLSDSGFYLCAWSVLQGIRTDTQYFGPGTRLTVL.

There are a few counts of this clone. This sequence joins TRBV29-1 and TRBJ1-1; 9 bases are shared with TRBD1. Germline V CDR1 and CDR2: SQVTM, ANQGSEA. After removal of 7 bases from V and 2 bases from J, the junction contained 5 bases not matched to a gene. The CDR3 is 13 residues long. CDR3 amino acids: CSGRDRENTEAFF. The CDR3 DNA reads TGCAGCGGGAGGGACAGGGAAAACACTGAAGCTTTCTTT.

This clone was detected a few times. The rearrangement links TRBV9 to TRBJ1-1; D gene ambiguous. Germline CDR1 SGDLS, CDR2 YYNGEE. V lost 0 bases and J 2 bases, leaving 8 bases between the germline ends. The CDR3 has 14 amino acids. This CDR3 is CASSVVSENTEAFF. CDR3 DNA: TGTGCCAGCAGCGTAGTCTCCGAAAACACTGAAGCTTTCTTT.

This clone was seen a few times. The gene calls are TRBV4-2 and TRBJ1-2, with D hard to call. The CDR3 consists of 16 residues. The V end lost 1 base, the J end lost 8 bases, and 20 bases lay between the germline ends. Germline V lookup: CDR1 LGHNA, CDR2 YNFKEQ. The CDR3 protein is CASSQGVSSDPGGYTF. The CDR3 DNA reads TGTGCCAGCAGCCAAGGTGTATCATCTGATCCGGGCGGCTACACCTTC.

As DNA, the CDR3 is TGTGCCATCAGTGAGGGCAGGGTTCACGAGCAGTACTTC. It specifies CAISEGRVHEQYF. J is TRBJ2-7 and V is TRBV10-3; possibly TRBD1 for D (5 bases). There are 13 residues in the CDR3. The germline V and J ends were trimmed by 2 bases and 5 bases, with 10 bases remaining between them. Germline lookup yields CDR1 ENHRY and CDR2 SYGVKD.

This clone was seen only a few times. This rearrangement joins TRBV19 to TRBJ1-2; no definite D call. Germline V gene sequence: CDR1 LNHDA, CDR2 SQIVND (reference sequence). The CDR3 contains 15 residues. V lost 8 bases, J lost 8 bases, and 24 bases lay in between. CDR3 nucleotides: TGTGCCAGTTGTCACCTTGGGAGGGAAACATGGGGCTACACCTTC. It translates to CASCHLGRETWGYTF.

The sample holds a few counts of this clone. The rearrangement links TRBV6-1 to TRBJ1-4; D may be TRBD1 (5 bases). The V gene's germline CDR1 is MNHNS and CDR2 SASEGT. This CDR3 comprises 14 residues. Trimming removed 6 bases at V and 3 bases at J, with 11 bases between. CDR3 in DNA: TGTGCCAGCAGAGTCGGGGCCTCTAATGAAAAACTGTTTTTT. This codes for CASRVGASNEKLFF.

The gene calls are TRBV5-1 and TRBJ1-5; unclear D gene. V lost 3 bases and J lost 7, with 11 bases in between. From germline, CDR1 is SGHRS and CDR2 YFSETQ. The CDR3 runs to 13 residues. The CDR3 coding sequence is TGCGCCAGCAGCTCGGATGTGGAACAGCCCCAGCATTTT. As protein: CASSSDVEQPQHF. Drawing the rest from reference TRBV5-1 and TRBJ1-5, the complete variable domain is KAGVTQTPRYLIKTRGQQVTLSCSPISGHRSVSWYQQTPGQGLQFLFEYFSETQRNKGNFPGRFSGRQFSNSRSEMNVSTLELGDSALYLCASSSDVEQPQHFGDGTRLSIL.

A few counts support this clone. This chain links TRBV7-9 with TRBJ2-7; D unresolved. Germline CDR1 reads SEHNR; CDR2 reads FQNEAQ (reference sequence). Trimming pared 4 bases from V and 4 bases from J, leaving 14 bases between. CDR3 length equals 14 residues. CDR3 amino acids: CASSSGSSAYEQYF. The CDR3 coding sequence is TGTGCCAGCAGCTCCGGGTCCTCGGCTTACGAGCAGTACTTC.

This clone was counted a few times. Distinct nucleotide sequences in the sample also encode this CDR3. This chain uses TRBV30 with TRBJ2-7; no reliable D call. The V end lost 0 bases, the J end lost 3 bases, and 6 bases lay between the germline ends. The CDR3 is made up of 12 amino acids. CDR1 and CDR2 from the germline V gene are GTSNPN and SVGIG (reference sequence). Written as DNA, the CDR3 is TGTGCCTGGAGTGTGAGCAGCTACGAGCAGTACTTC. Residues: CAWSVSSYEQYF.